One and the same sample provided the 28 T cell receptor beta chains below, sequenced in a study of blood T cells in healthy people across ages. Alongside a J-beta primer mix, a sample-barcoded 5' primer served in a second PCR lasting roughly 6 to 12 cycles. Using its own MiXCR run on the 5' RACE reads, TCRdb lists one record per CDR3 protein. This table has about 320,000 distinct CDR3 sequences, roughly 29% appearing once. The sample was blood. These receptors were collected from a woman between 65 and 79 years old in good health.

This chain uses TRBV6-2 or TRBV6-3 with TRBJ1-2; TRBD1 is a possible D gene (5 bases). This CDR3 region has 15 residues. Germline V CDR1 and CDR2: MNHEY, SVGEGT. With 5 bases removed from V and 2 bases from J, the gap between germline ends came to 15 bases. In DNA, the CDR3 is TGTGCCAGCAGTCCCCCCCAGGGACCGAACTATGGCTACACCTTC. Translating gives CASSPPQGPNYGYTF.

The gene calls are TRBV20-1 and TRBJ1-2; tentative D call: TRBD1 (6 bases). Germline V lookup: CDR1 DFQATT, CDR2 SNEGSKA (reference sequence). CDR3 length: 12 amino acids. The V end lost 6 bases, the J end lost 8 bases, and 16 bases lay between the germline ends. Here the CDR3 DNA reads TGCAGTGCGTCTAACAGGGAGTGGGGCTACACCTTC. Its protein product is CSASNREWGYTF.

Remarks on this clonotype: Germline is not matched at one junction end, which may reflect a read error. The chain links TRBV27 to TRBJ1-4, with 7 positions matching TRBD1. CDR1 and CDR2 (germline): MNHEY, SMNVEV (reference sequence). The CDR3 spans 15 residues. The DNA for the CDR3 is TGTGTCAGCACCCCCTCGACAGGGCTGAATGAAAAACTGTTTTTT. This gives the protein CVSTPSTGLNEKLFF.

In its sample, this clonotype was seen a few times. V usage is TRBV29-1 and J usage is TRBJ1-1, with D perhaps matching TRBD1 (6 bases). Germline CDR1 SQVTM, CDR2 ANQGSEA. This CDR3 contains 13 residues. V dropped 7 bases and J dropped 1 base, with 13 bases sitting between them. The DNA for the CDR3 is TGCAGCGCCGGAGGACAGCAGAACACTGAAGCTTTCTTT. It specifies CSAGGQQNTEAFF.

This clonotype came up a few times. The genes are TRBV29-1 and TRBJ1-3; D unresolved. The CDR3 is 14 residues long. Trimming removed 4 bases at V and 0 bases at J, with 10 bases between. Germline loops: CDR1 SQVTM, CDR2 ANQGSEA. CDR3 nucleotides: TGCAGCGTTGCTGTCAGTAGCTCTGGAAACACCATATATTTT. This encodes CSVAVSSSGNTIYF.

The V and J genes are TRBV5-1 and TRBJ2-5; D perhaps matches TRBD2 (5 bases). V was clipped by 4 bases and J by 3 bases, with 16 bases between them. In germline, CDR1 is SGHRS, CDR2 YFSETQ. The CDR3 sequence is 15 residues long. CDR3: CASSQSGEPEETQYF. The CDR3 DNA reads TGCGCCAGCAGCCAAAGCGGTGAGCCTGAAGAGACCCAGTACTTC.

The rearrangement links TRBV12-3 or TRBV12-4 to TRBJ2-1; D is tentatively TRBD1 or TRBD2 (5 bases each). The length of the CDR3 is 12 residues. Trimming pared 5 bases from V and 10 bases from J, leaving 12 bases between. As DNA, the CDR3 is TGTGCCAGCAGTCCGGCTGGGGGAGAGCAGTTCTTC. Its translation: CASSPAGGEQFF.

V gene TRBV3-1 combines with J gene TRBJ2-5, with D unclear. The germline gives CDR1 LGHDT, CDR2 YNNKEL (reference sequence). The CDR3 covers 13 residues. V dropped 7 bases and J dropped 5 bases, with 14 bases sitting between them. CDR3 in amino acids: CASMLLGKETQYF. The CDR3 DNA is TGTGCCAGCATGCTCCTGGGAAAGGAGACCCAGTACTTC.

The CDR3 here is CASSFSGSTNEKLFF. DNA of the CDR3: TGCGCCAGCAGCTTTTCAGGGTCAACTAATGAAAAACTGTTTTTT. The chain couples TRBV5-1 to TRBJ1-4; D is perhaps TRBD1 (5 bases). Per germline, CDR1 SGHRS and CDR2 YFSETQ. V lost 2 bases, J lost 0 bases, and 8 bases lay in between. The CDR3 extends over 15 amino acids.

The chain joins TRBV7-2 to TRBJ2-5, with TRBD1 as a possible D gene (6 bases). CDR1 is SGHTA, CDR2 FQGNSA, per germline. Trimming removed 4 bases at V and 5 bases at J, with 14 bases between. This CDR3 region has 14 residues. The chain's CDR3 is CASSWGLDDETQYF. The CDR3 DNA reads as TGTGCCAGCAGCTGGGGGCTAGATGACGAGACCCAGTACTTC.

In its sample, this clonotype was seen a few times. The chain joins TRBV6-1 to TRBJ2-1, with 8 bases aligning to TRBD2. This CDR3 is built from 13 residues. Germline CDR1 is MNHNS and CDR2 is SASEGT. The V gene end was trimmed by 7 bases and the J gene end by 6 bases; junction bases not matched to a gene: 5. The CDR3 spells CASKVAGLNEQFF. The DNA for the CDR3 is TGTGCCAGCAAGGTAGCGGGGCTCAATGAGCAGTTCTTC.

This clonotype was counted many times. V usage is TRBV12-3 or TRBV12-4 and J usage is TRBJ1-5, with D tentatively TRBD1 (6 bases). V dropped 6 bases and J dropped 7 bases, with 16 bases sitting between them. The CDR3 contains 14 residues. The CDR3: CASSLGGGGQPQHF. The CDR3 coding sequence is TGTGCCAGCAGCCTAGGTGGAGGGGGGCAGCCCCAGCATTTT.

This clonotype appeared many times. The chain employs TRBV11-2 and TRBJ2-5, with D possibly matching TRBD2 (5 bases). V shed 1 base and J shed 1 base, with 10 bases lying between them. CDR1 is SGHAT and CDR2 is FQNNGV in the germline V gene. The CDR3 length is 15 residues. CDR3 sequence (DNA): TGTGCCAGCAGCTTAGCGGGGTTTGGCCAAGAGACCCAGTACTTC. This translates into CASSLAGFGQETQYF.

This CDR3 reads CASSRWNTEAFF. In DNA form, the CDR3 reads TGTGCCAGCTCAAGGTGGAACACTGAAGCTTTCTTT. The chain employs TRBV5-5 and TRBJ1-1; D call uncertain. Trimming cost V 7 bases and J 1 base, with 8 bases left between them. Germline V gives CDR1 SGHKS, CDR2 YYEKEE (reference sequence). The CDR3 is made up of 12 amino acids. Full variable domain (missing parts from reference TRBV5-5 and TRBJ1-1): DAGVTQSPTHLIKTRGQQVTLRCSPISGHKSVSWYQQVLGQGPQFIFQYYEKEERGRGNFPDRFSARQFPNYSSELNVNALLLGDSALYLCASSRWNTEAFFGQGTRLTVV.

This clonotype was counted only a few times. V is TRBV3-1 and J is TRBJ2-7; tentatively, D is TRBD1 or TRBD2 (5 bases each). CDR3 length: 17 residues. Per the germline V gene, CDR1 is LGHDT and CDR2 is YNNKEL (reference sequence). V gave up 0 bases and J gave up 0 bases, with 15 bases separating them. CDR3 amino acids: CASSQDRGRPSSYEQYF. In DNA, the CDR3 is TGTGCCAGCAGCCAAGATCGGGGACGGCCAAGCTCCTACGAGCAGTACTTC.

There are a few counts of this clonotype. The V gene is TRBV20-1, the J gene TRBJ2-1, with 7 bases fitting TRBD2. Germline CDR1 reads DFQATT; CDR2 reads SNEGSKA (reference sequence). J was trimmed by 10 bases and V by 1 base; bases with no gene match: 7. The CDR3 is 13 amino acids. CDR3 residues: CSARVPSGSEQFF. CDR3 bases: TGCAGTGCTAGAGTGCCTAGCGGCTCAGAGCAGTTCTTC.

The chain joins TRBV20-1 to TRBJ2-5; tentative D call: TRBD2 (6 bases). Trimming took off 5 bases at V and 2 bases at J, with 18 bases between the two ends. Germline V gene sequence: CDR1 DFQATT, CDR2 SNEGSKA (reference sequence). CDR3 length: 15 residues. CDR3 sequence: CSAPEHAGRQETQYF. CDR3 bases: TGCAGTGCTCCAGAGCACGCAGGGAGGCAAGAGACCCAGTACTTC.

CDR3 amino acids: CASSSPSFQRMGTQYF. CDR3 DNA: TGTGCCAGCAGCAGCCCCAGCTTTCAGAGGATGGGTACGCAGTATTTT. The rearrangement links TRBV12-3 or TRBV12-4 to TRBJ2-3, with unresolved D. The CDR3 totals 16 residues. V was trimmed by 6 bases and J by 8 bases, leaving 24 bases between them.

This clonotype was found many times. The chain employs TRBV5-1 and TRBJ2-7; D gene unclear. The CDR3 extends over 13 amino acids. Per germline, CDR1 SGHRS and CDR2 YFSETQ. With 3 bases removed from V and 5 bases from J, the gap between germline ends came to 12 bases. The CDR3 nucleotides are TGCGCCAGCAGCTACCTCCCTACCAACGAGCAGTACTTC. This codes for CASSYLPTNEQYF. Full variable domain (remainder filled in from reference TRBV5-1 and TRBJ2-7): KAGVTQTPRYLIKTRGQQVTLSCSPISGHRSVSWYQQTPGQGLQFLFEYFSETQRNKGNFPGRFSGRQFSNSRSEMNVSTLELGDSALYLCASSYLPTNEQYFGPGTRLTVT.

This clonotype was counted a few times. J is TRBJ2-5 and V is TRBV28; no reliable D call. The germline V and J ends were trimmed by 5 bases and 2 bases, with 12 bases remaining between them. CDR1 is MDHEN and CDR2 is SYDVKM in the germline V gene. The CDR3 consists of 14 residues. CDR3 nucleotides: TGTGCCAGCAGTGCATCCAGGCCACAAGAGACCCAGTACTTC. Its protein product is CASSASRPQETQYF.

The chain employs TRBV20-1 and TRBJ2-5, with 11 bases lining up with TRBD2. Trimming at V came to 0 bases and at J to 4 bases, leaving 7 bases not matched to a gene. This CDR3 spans 16 amino acids. Looked up from germline, CDR1 is DFQATT and CDR2 is SNEGSKA (reference sequence). The CDR3 spells CSARDPSGRPGETQYF. CDR3 nucleotide sequence: TGCAGTGCTAGAGATCCTAGCGGGAGGCCTGGAGAGACCCAGTACTTC.

This clonotype was detected a few times. CDR3 in amino acids: CASSKGTGGNQPQHF. The DNA of the CDR3 is TGTGCCAGCAGTAAAGGGACAGGGGGGAATCAGCCCCAGCATTTT. The rearrangement uses TRBV12-3 or TRBV12-4 and TRBJ1-5, with 11 bases lining up with TRBD1. The CDR3 length is 15 residues. V gave up 5 bases and J gave up 4 bases; unmatched junction bases: 4.

This clonotype was seen once. The chain couples TRBV20-1 to TRBJ2-5; 13 positions agree with TRBD2. V was clipped by 6 bases and J by 7 bases; unmatched bases: 11. Germline CDR1 is DFQATT and CDR2 is SNEGSKA (reference sequence). CDR3 length: 15 residues. Here the CDR3 DNA reads TGCAGTGCCAGGACTAGCGGGAGAATTTCTGGGACCCAGTACTTC. It specifies CSARTSGRISGTQYF.

This clonotype was recorded a few times. The gene calls are TRBV20-1 and TRBJ2-1, with D perhaps matching TRBD2 (5 bases). V gave up 1 base and J gave up 4 bases, with 14 bases separating them. The CDR3 contains 15 residues. The V gene's germline CDR1 is DFQATT and CDR2 SNEGSKA (reference sequence). The CDR3 loop is CSARGRGSVYNEQFF. CDR3 DNA: TGCAGTGCTAGAGGACGAGGGTCCGTTTACAATGAGCAGTTCTTC.

This clonotype was seen a handful of times. The V and J genes are TRBV11-2 and TRBJ2-5, with 11 bases matching TRBD1. The CDR3 loop spans 15 amino acids. The germline V gene encodes CDR1 SGHAT and CDR2 FQNNGV. The V segment lost 5 bases and the J segment 8 bases; nucleotides outside the gene matches: 10. CDR3 residues: CASSPGDRGALTQYF. The CDR3 nucleotides are TGTGCCAGCAGCCCAGGGGACAGGGGGGCGTTAACCCAGTACTTC. The full variable domain, completed using reference TRBV11-2 and TRBJ2-5, is EAGVAQSPRYKIIEKRQSVAFWCNPISGHATLYWYQQILGQGPKLLIQFQNNGVVDDSQLPKDRFSAERLKGVDSTLKIQPAKLEDSAVYLCASSPGDRGALTQYFGPGTRLLVL.

At least ten counts were recorded for this clonotype. The chain is built from TRBV7-2 and TRBJ2-5, with 13 bases aligning to TRBD2. The DNA matches TRBJ2-1 better at its end, which makes the J call doubtful. The CDR3 is made up of 16 amino acids. Germline V gene data show CDR1 as SGHTA and CDR2 as FQGNSA. The CDR3 DNA sequence: TGTGCCAGCAGCTACACCAAGGGACTAGCGGGAAATGAGCAGTTCTTC. It yields the protein CASSYTKGLAGNEQFF.

V gene TRBV16 combines with J gene TRBJ1-1, with TRBD1 matching over 8 bases. Germline V gives CDR1 KGHSY, CDR2 FQNENV. This CDR3 has 14 amino acids. V lost 4 bases and J lost 6; bases outside the gene matches: 7. DNA of the CDR3: TGTGCCAGCAGCCTACAGGGGGAGGGCGCTGAAGCTTTCTTT. It yields the protein CASSLQGEGAEAFF.

V and J are TRBV19 and TRBJ1-1, with D unclear. V was clipped by 7 bases and J by 1 base, with 13 bases between them. Germline-derived CDR1 and CDR2 are LNHDA and SQIVND (reference sequence). The CDR3 is 14 amino acids. CDR3 sequence reads: CASKLAGSNTEAFF. The CDR3 coding sequence is TGTGCCAGTAAGCTTGCGGGCTCGAACACTGAAGCTTTCTTT. Full variable domain (outside the CDR3, taken from reference TRBV19 and TRBJ1-1): DGGITQSPKYLFRKEGQNVTLSCEQNLNHDAMYWYRQDPGQGLRLIYYSQIVNDFQKGDIAEGYSVSREKKESFPLTVTSAQKNPTAFYLCASKLAGSNTEAFFGQGTRLTVV.